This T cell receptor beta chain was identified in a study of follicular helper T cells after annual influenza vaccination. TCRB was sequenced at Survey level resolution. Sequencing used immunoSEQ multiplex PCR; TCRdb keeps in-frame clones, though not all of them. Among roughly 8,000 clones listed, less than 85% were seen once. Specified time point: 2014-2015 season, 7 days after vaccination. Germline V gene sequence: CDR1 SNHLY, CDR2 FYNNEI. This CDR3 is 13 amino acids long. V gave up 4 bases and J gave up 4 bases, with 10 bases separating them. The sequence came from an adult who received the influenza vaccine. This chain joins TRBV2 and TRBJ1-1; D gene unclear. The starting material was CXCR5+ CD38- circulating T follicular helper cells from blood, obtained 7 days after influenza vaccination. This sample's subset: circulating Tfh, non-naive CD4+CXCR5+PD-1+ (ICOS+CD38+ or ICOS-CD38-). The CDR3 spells CASSGQSGTEAFF. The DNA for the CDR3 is TGTGCCAGCAGTGGGCAGTCAGGCACTGAAGCTTTCTTT.